These 19 T cell receptor beta chains were sequenced from one sample in a study of blood T cell repertoires in COVID-19. Profiling relied on immunoSEQ multiplex PCR, and the TCRdb table lists in-frame clones only, not all of them. The sample consists of hundreds of thousands of clones, less than 90% of them appearing once. Material: PBMCs or T cells enriched from blood (not recorded which). These receptors originate from a woman aged 60 to 75 who had recovered from COVID-19.

DNA for the CDR3: TGCGCCAGCAGAGGGTCGACAGGGGGAGATGGCTACACCTTC. This codes for CASRGSTGGDGYTF. The rearrangement joins TRBV5-1 to TRBJ1-2, with 9 bases identical to TRBD1. V gave up 5 bases and J gave up 6 bases; unmatched junction bases: 8. This CDR3 spans 14 amino acids. Germline V lookup: CDR1 SGHRS, CDR2 YFSETQ.

In DNA form, the CDR3 reads TGTGCCAGCAGTGACATGGGACTAGCGGGCACAGATACGCAGTATTTT. Protein product: CASSDMGLAGTDTQYF. The chain joins TRBV6-1 to TRBJ2-3; 11 bases line up with TRBD2. J was trimmed by 1 base and V by 3 bases; bases with no gene match: 3. This CDR3 region has 16 residues. Germline loops: CDR1 MNHNS, CDR2 SASEGT.

The V call is TRBV6-6, the J call TRBJ2-5; D gene unclear. CDR1 MNHNY and CDR2 SVGAGI come from the germline V gene (reference sequence). This CDR3 has 13 amino acids. V lost 6 bases, J lost 0 bases, and 8 bases lay in between. The CDR3 bases are TGTGCCAGCAGGAGATCGTACCAAGAGACCCAGTACTTC. This encodes CASRRSYQETQYF.

This clone was seen repeatedly, ten times or more. The CDR3 nucleotides are TGTGCCAGCAGCTTAAGCAGGGGTTCAAATTCACCCCTCCACTTT. Translated: CASSLSRGSNSPLHF. The chain carries TRBV7-2 and TRBJ1-6, with a tentative D call TRBD1 (6 bases). The CDR3 has 15 residues. CDR1 and CDR2 (germline): SGHTA, FQGNSA. V was pared by 2 bases and J by 7 bases, with 12 bases between.

This clone appeared a few times. The chain is built from TRBV5-6 and TRBJ1-4; D is unclear. Germline CDR1 SGHDT, CDR2 YYEEEE. The CDR3 is made up of 14 amino acids. V lost 2 bases and J 2 bases, leaving 7 bases between the germline ends. CDR3 region: CASSFLQTNEKLFF. The CDR3 nucleotides read TGTGCCAGCAGCTTTCTACAGACTAATGAAAAACTGTTTTTT.

The V call is TRBV2, the J call TRBJ2-3; TRBD2 aligns across 12 bases. Germline CDR1 and CDR2: SNHLY and FYNNEI. The CDR3 extends over 17 amino acids. The junction had 8 bases not matched to a gene; V was cut back by 4 bases and J by 3 bases. CDR3 sequence (DNA): TGTGCCAGCAGTGGGACTAGCGGGGAGGTTAGGACAGATACGCAGTATTTT. This sequence encodes CASSGTSGEVRTDTQYF.

The chain joins TRBV5-1 to TRBJ1-1, with 8 nucleotides matching TRBD1. V was clipped by 1 base and J by 5 bases; unmatched bases: 4. The CDR3 totals 14 residues. CDR1 is SGHRS and CDR2 is YFSETQ in the germline V gene. CDR3: CASSLWTGWTEAFF. CDR3 DNA sequence: TGCGCCAGCAGCTTGTGGACAGGGTGGACTGAAGCTTTCTTT.

This chain joins TRBV6-5 and TRBJ2-3; TRBD2 matches 8 bases. Germline V gene data show CDR1 as MNHEY and CDR2 as SVGAGI. The CDR3 covers 14 residues. V shed 6 bases, J shed 0 bases, and the junction held 2 bases outside the gene matches. The CDR3 nucleotides are TGTGCCAGCAGCGGGACTAGGAGCACAGATACGCAGTATTTT. Translating it yields CASSGTRSTDTQYF.

V and J are TRBV7-9 and TRBJ1-6, with TRBD1 matching 7 bases. J was trimmed by 0 bases and V by 5 bases; bases with no gene match: 10. Per the germline V gene, CDR1 is SEHNR and CDR2 is FQNEAQ (reference sequence). CDR3 length equals 18 residues. The CDR3 region has the DNA TGTGCCAGCAGCCCCCGGACAGGTTCGAGCTCCTATAATTCACCCCTCCACTTT. Its translation: CASSPRTGSSSYNSPLHF. The full variable domain, in which reference TRBV7-9 and TRBJ1-6 provide the parts outside the CDR3, is DTGVSQNPRHKITKRGQNVTFRCDPISEHNRLYWYRQTLGQGPEFLTYFQNEAQLEKSRLLSDRFSAERPKGSFSTLEIQRTEQGDSAMYLCASSPRTGSSSYNSPLHFGNGTRLTVT.

This chain uses TRBV3-1 (or the pseudogene TRBV3-2) with TRBJ2-5; 16 positions match TRBD2. The germline gives CDR1 LGHDT, CDR2 YNNKEL (reference sequence). J gave up 6 bases and V 3 bases, and 16 bases lay outside the gene matches. The CDR3 contains 20 residues. CDR3 bases: TGTGCCAGCAGCCAGGACCGGGAAGGGACTAGCGGGGGGGAGATAAAGACCCAGTACTTC. Its translation is CASSQDREGTSGGEIKTQYF.

The chain recombines TRBV15 with TRBJ1-6, with 11 nucleotides matching TRBD1. Germline trimming cut 0 bases from V and 7 bases from J; bases unmatched to any gene: 5. This CDR3 region has 17 residues. CDR1 LNHNV and CDR2 YYDKDF come from the germline V gene (reference sequence). CDR3 protein: CATSRDWTGGRNSPLHF. Written as DNA, the CDR3 is TGTGCCACCAGCAGAGATTGGACAGGGGGCCGGAATTCACCCCTCCACTTT.

The rearrangement uses TRBV24-1 and TRBJ1-5; TRBD1 is a possible D gene (5 bases). Germline V gene lookup returns CDR1 KGHDR and CDR2 SFDVKD. The ends were cut back, 9 bases at V and 7 bases at J, with 18 bases in the middle. The CDR3 extends over 14 amino acids. CDR3 nucleotides: TGTGCCACCGCGAAGGAGGGTGAGGGGCAGCCCCAGCATTTT. Protein product: CATAKEGEGQPQHF.

In this sample, this clone turned up once. The chain is built from TRBV20-1 and TRBJ2-7, with D possibly TRBD2 on 5 matching bases. The CDR3 spans 11 residues. Trimming stripped 6 bases from V and 4 bases from J, with 10 bases between. Germline V gene lookup returns CDR1 DFQATT and CDR2 SNEGSKA (reference sequence). The CDR3 loop is CSAELGYEQYF. CDR3 bases: TGCAGTGCGGAACTAGGTTACGAGCAGTACTTC.

This rearrangement joins TRBV7-6 to TRBJ1-2; 8 bases align to TRBD1. Looked up from germline, CDR1 is SGHVS and CDR2 is FNYEAQ. Unmatched junction bases numbered 9, after V lost 10 bases and J lost 5 bases. This CDR3 spans 13 amino acids. The CDR3, as DNA: TGTGCCACCAAGGACAGGGCTTTTTATGGCTACACCTTC. Translation gives CATKDRAFYGYTF. The full variable domain, completed using reference TRBV7-6 and TRBJ1-2, is GAGVSQSPRYKVTKRGQDVALRCDPISGHVSLYWYRQALGQGPEFLTYFNYEAQQDKSGLPNDRFSAERPEGSISTLTIQRTEQRDSAMYRCATKDRAFYGYTFGSGTRLTVV.

V gene TRBV5-6 combines with J gene TRBJ2-7; D might be TRBD1 (6 bases). The length of the CDR3 is 14 residues. With 4 bases removed from V and 6 bases from J, the gap between germline ends came to 17 bases. The germline CDR1 and CDR2 sequences are SGHDT and YYEEEE. The CDR3: CASSTRLGALEQYV. DNA for the CDR3: TGTGCCAGCAGCACTCGGTTGGGGGCCCTCGAGCAGTACGTC.

This sequence joins TRBV6-5 and TRBJ2-7; 8 bases are a match to TRBD1. The germline V gene encodes CDR1 MNHEY and CDR2 SVGAGI. The CDR3 has 14 residues. After removal of 6 bases from V and 0 bases from J, the junction contained 4 bases not matched to a gene. CDR3 residues: CASRNRGDSYEQYF. In DNA form, the CDR3 reads TGTGCCAGCAGAAACAGGGGGGACTCCTACGAGCAGTACTTC.

This chain joins TRBV12-5 and TRBJ2-5; D is unclear. The V gene's germline CDR1 is LGHNT and CDR2 FRNRAP. The CDR3 is 12 residues long. Trimming shortened V by 6 bases and J by 5 bases, and 10 bases separated the two germline ends. CDR3 loop: CASGPRMETQYF. CDR3 nucleotide sequence: TGTGCTAGTGGACCTAGGATGGAGACCCAGTACTTC.

Only one count was recorded for this clone. The genes are TRBV6-5 and TRBJ2-7, with D maybe TRBD1 (6 bases). The V gene's germline CDR1 is MNHEY and CDR2 SVGAGI. Trimming left V 6 bases short and J 2 bases short, with 14 bases between. The CDR3 spans 14 residues. CDR3 coding DNA: TGTGCCAGCAGGGCCACAGGGTTTGCCTACGAGCAGTACGTC. Its protein is CASRATGFAYEQYV.

The chain joins TRBV27 to TRBJ1-5; the D gene is possibly TRBD1 (5 bases). The V gene lost 5 bases and the J gene lost 0 bases, with 14 bases spanning the gap. The CDR3 contains 16 residues. CDR1 is MNHEY, CDR2 SMNVEV, per germline (reference sequence). The CDR3 loop is CASSPPPGNSNQPQHF. In DNA form, the CDR3 reads TGTGCCAGCAGTCCCCCCCCAGGGAATAGCAATCAGCCCCAGCATTTT.